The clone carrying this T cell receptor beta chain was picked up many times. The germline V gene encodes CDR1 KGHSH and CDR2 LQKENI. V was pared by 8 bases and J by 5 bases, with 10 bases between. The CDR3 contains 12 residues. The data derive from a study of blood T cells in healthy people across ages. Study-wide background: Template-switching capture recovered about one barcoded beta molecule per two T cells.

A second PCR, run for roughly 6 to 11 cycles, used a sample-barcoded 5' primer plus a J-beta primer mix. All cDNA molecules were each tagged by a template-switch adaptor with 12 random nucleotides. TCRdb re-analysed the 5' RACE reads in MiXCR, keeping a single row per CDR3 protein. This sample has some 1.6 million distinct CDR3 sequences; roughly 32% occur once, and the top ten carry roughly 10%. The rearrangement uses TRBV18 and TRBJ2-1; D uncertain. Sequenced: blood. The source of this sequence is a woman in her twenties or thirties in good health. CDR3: CASSPLNNEQFF. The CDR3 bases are TGTGCCAGCAGCCCCTTGAACAATGAGCAGTTCTTC.